Reported below is one T cell receptor (beta chain). The cohort comprised adults aged about 18 to 90 years residing in approximately 22 US areas. Participants reported their clinical history, and cohort assignment relied on those reports. This CDR3 has 15 amino acids. V was clipped by 2 bases and J by 1 base; unmatched bases: 2. CDR1 is LGHDT and CDR2 is YNNKEL in the germline V gene (reference sequence). The source of the sample is a study of blood T cell repertoires in COVID-19. Original processing notes: The assay estimated nucleated cells by amplifying reference gene primers. TCRdb keeps only in-frame clones here, not all; method: immunoSEQ multiplex PCR. The V and J calls and clone size are taken from that table; D and trimming were inferred from the DNA. The sample yields some 190,000 clones, roughly nine tenths seen once.

The sequenced sample was PBMCs or T cells enriched from blood (not recorded which). The V and J genes are TRBV3-1 (or the pseudogene TRBV3-2) and TRBJ2-7; 10 bases align to TRBD2. The clonotype comes from a woman between 35 and 50 years old with acute COVID-19. The CDR3 protein is CASSQSGGVSYEQYF. The CDR3 DNA reads TGTGCCAGCAGCCAAAGCGGGGGGGTTTCCTACGAGCAGTACTTC.